The T cell receptor beta chain under discussion was sequenced for a study of blood T cells in healthy people across ages (dated by TCRdb to 2015 to 2017). For the wider study: In model experiments, template switching captured about one uniquely barcoded TCR beta cDNA molecule for every two T cells. Age-related changes in TCR beta repertoire diversity were measured in the study by deep sequencing normalized with unique cDNA molecular identifiers. The donors were split into four age groups: young (average around 15 years), middle-aged (roughly 39), aged (approximately 60) and long-lived (over 75). For two donors (one aged 18 to 29 and one aged 80 or older), the study analyzed two additional independent replicas of 1 million unique cDNA reads from the same blood draw. Study-wide findings and limitations: Observed TCR beta diversity per million T cells fell roughly linearly with age, and a significant reduction was already apparent by age approximately 41. Donor CMV infection status was unknown, potentially confounding age-related changes in expanded clonotypes. Bulk unsorted PBMC profiling prevented conclusive comparison of naive and antigen-experienced compartments. Estimates of total diversity based on one million sequenced T cells were considered lower bounds and underestimates. Compared with the aged group, more naive CD4+ T cells, fewer expanded clones and increased TCR diversity were shown by the long-lived group, suggesting age selection. There was a strong correlation between observed TCR beta diversity and the percentage of naive T cells measured by flow cytometry.

The CDR3, cysteine through phenylalanine, is 14 amino acids long. The DNA shown is the 42-base CDR3, in frame from base 1. Taken from the germline V gene, the CDR1 and CDR2 loops are KGHDR and SFDVKD. The junction carries 17 bases between V and J, which are trimmed by 7 bases and 8 bases respectively. In regard to this clonotype: Its binding antigen is unknown. Per-base qualities were not stored, and no clone one base away is much larger.

The protocol used for the library was 5' RACE. The run used an Illumina HiSeq 2500. A second PCR of about 6 to 12 cycles was run with a J-beta primer mix and a sample-barcoded 5' primer. A template-switch 5' adaptor carrying 12 random nucleotides introduced a unique molecular identifier onto each TCR beta cDNA molecule. At least 3 million CDR3-containing paired-end reads were obtained from each sample. The Mint cDNA synthesis kit, primed by a TRBC-specific oligonucleotide, was used to synthesize first-strand cDNA from all RNA. All cDNA was treated with uracil-DNA glycosylase and then went through a first 18-cycle PCR with the universal primers M1SS and BC2_uni_R. Under the source paper's analysis protocol: For normalization, 1 million high-quality reads, each with a distinct molecular identifier, were randomly selected from each sample. Reads with shared molecular identifiers were discarded instead of being binned into consensus sequences. CDR3 identification, clonotype clustering and error correction used MiTCR with a Q25 quality threshold and the strictest error-elimination algorithm. A nonparametric unseen species model using Euler transformation provided a lower-bound estimate of total TCR beta diversity. The raw public reads went through TCRdb reprocessing: fastp at Q25, MiXCR clone calling, in-frame beta chains kept. Each record represents a unique CDR3 protein, reported with the most common genes and DNA among its rows. These V and J calls are TCRdb output, not the study's own analysis. A total of about 800,000 distinct CDR3 sequences appear in this sample, 25% of them only once. The ten top clones hold roughly 3.8% of the sample.

Systemically healthy Caucasian individuals from Russia, approximately 39 in total and aged about 6 to 95 years, were included as donors. Each donor gave roughly 9.5 milliliters of peripheral blood, collected into EDTA-treated Vacutainer tubes. Ficoll-Paque density-gradient centrifugation was used to isolate PBMCs, with at least 7 million per sample. Trizol reagent was used to extract total RNA from the PBMCs, yielding at least 5.5 micrograms per sample. Naive CD45RAhigh/CD27high T cell percentages were measured by flow cytometry on a PBMC aliquot from every donor. This sample was shared with a second study, whose subject was T cells of mothers and their children. Reported in the second study: The donors were nine systemically healthy Caucasian individuals, made up of three mothers and their six children. cDNA synthesis used all of the extracted RNA, with 1.5 ug of RNA in each 15 ul reaction. In the second PCR, the M1S primer added sample barcodes and 2-4 random nucleotides. Over 9 million TCR beta CDR3 reads came from each mother, compared with approximately 2.8 million reads from each child. Thymic selection shapes the output of TCR recombination in a similar way in related and unrelated pairs, and inherited differences have a minor effect. Normalized repertoire overlap was always slightly but never significantly higher in related than unrelated mother-child pairs. No persistent microchimeric T cell clones were detected, at a sensitivity of approximately 100 clones per million clonotypes. Deep NGS was used in the study to compare the TCR beta repertoires of mothers and children and to look for features that separate related mother-child pairs from unrelated individuals. The mean age was about 38 +/- 4 years for the mothers and approximately 11 +/- 4 years for the children. After adapters were ligated using NEBNext reagents, the libraries underwent 100+100 nt paired-end sequencing on an Illumina HiSeq 2000. To prevent cross-contamination, the mother and child libraries were prepared a month apart and were sequenced in separate runs. Between about 500,000 and 2,300,000 distinct TCR beta clonotypes were identified per donor. Naive TCR beta clonotypes were estimated from low-frequency clonotypes matched to each donor's FACS-determined naive share, without sorting.

The chain links TRBV24-1 with TRBJ2-1; there is no confident call for the D gene. Sequenced sample: blood. This receptor was obtained from a boy between 5 and 17 years old in good health. The CDR3 amino acid sequence is: CATRNPSVLDEQFF. The sequence in DNA is TGTGCCACCAGGAACCCGTCTGTGTTGGATGAGCAGTTCTTC.